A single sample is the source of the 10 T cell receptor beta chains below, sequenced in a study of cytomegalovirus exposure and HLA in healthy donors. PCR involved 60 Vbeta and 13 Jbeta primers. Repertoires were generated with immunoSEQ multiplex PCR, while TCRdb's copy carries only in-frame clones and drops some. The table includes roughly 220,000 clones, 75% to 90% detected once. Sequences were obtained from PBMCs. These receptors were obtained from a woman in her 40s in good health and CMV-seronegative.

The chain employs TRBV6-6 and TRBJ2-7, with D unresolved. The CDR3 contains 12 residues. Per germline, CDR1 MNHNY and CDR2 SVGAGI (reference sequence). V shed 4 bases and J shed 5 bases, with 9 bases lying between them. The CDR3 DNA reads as TGTGCCAGCAGTTCCCGGAGAAACGAGCAGTACTTC. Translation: CASSSRRNEQYF.

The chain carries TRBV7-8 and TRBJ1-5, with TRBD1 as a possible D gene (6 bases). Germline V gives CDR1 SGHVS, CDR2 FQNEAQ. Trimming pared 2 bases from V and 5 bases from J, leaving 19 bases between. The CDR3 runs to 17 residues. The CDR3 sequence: CASSLLYRVGLDQPQHF. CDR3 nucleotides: TGTGCCAGCAGCTTACTTTACAGGGTAGGATTGGATCAGCCCCAGCATTTT.

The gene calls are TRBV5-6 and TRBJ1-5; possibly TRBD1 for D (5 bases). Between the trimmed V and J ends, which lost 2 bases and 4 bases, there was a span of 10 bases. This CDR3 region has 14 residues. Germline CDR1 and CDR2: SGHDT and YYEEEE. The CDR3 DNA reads TGTGCCAGCAGCTTCGGGGGGAGAAATCAGCCCCAGCATTTT. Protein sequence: CASSFGGRNQPQHF. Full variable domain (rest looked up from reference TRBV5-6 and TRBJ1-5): DAGVTQSPTHLIKTRGQQVTLRCSPKSGHDTVSWYQQALGQGPQFIFQYYEEEERQRGNFPDRFSGHQFPNYSSELNVNALLLGDSALYLCASSFGGRNQPQHFGDGTRLSIL.

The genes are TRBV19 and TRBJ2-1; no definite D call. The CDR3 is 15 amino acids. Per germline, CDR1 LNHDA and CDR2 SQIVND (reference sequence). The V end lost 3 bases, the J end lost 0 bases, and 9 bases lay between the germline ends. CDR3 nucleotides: TGTGCCAGTAGTATTCAAAGCTTCTCCTACAATGAGCAGTTCTTC. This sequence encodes CASSIQSFSYNEQFF.

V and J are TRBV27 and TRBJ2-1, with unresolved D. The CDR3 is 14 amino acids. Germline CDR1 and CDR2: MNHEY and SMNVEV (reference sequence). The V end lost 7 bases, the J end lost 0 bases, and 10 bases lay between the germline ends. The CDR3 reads CASTPTFSYNEQFF. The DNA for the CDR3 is TGTGCCAGCACCCCGACTTTCTCCTACAATGAGCAGTTCTTC.

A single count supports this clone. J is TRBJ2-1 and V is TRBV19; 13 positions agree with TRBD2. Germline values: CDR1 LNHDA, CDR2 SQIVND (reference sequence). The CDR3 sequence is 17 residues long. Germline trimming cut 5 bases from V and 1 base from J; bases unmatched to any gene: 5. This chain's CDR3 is CASSPSTSGRSYNEQFF. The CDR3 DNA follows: TGTGCCAGTAGTCCTTCGACTAGCGGGAGGTCCTACAATGAGCAGTTCTTC.

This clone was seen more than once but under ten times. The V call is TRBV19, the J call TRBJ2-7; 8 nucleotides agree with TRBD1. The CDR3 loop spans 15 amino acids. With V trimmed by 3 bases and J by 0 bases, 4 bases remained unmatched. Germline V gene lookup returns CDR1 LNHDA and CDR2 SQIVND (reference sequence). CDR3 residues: CASSMSGTGSYEQYF. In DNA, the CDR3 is TGTGCCAGTAGTATGTCCGGGACAGGCTCCTACGAGCAGTACTTC.

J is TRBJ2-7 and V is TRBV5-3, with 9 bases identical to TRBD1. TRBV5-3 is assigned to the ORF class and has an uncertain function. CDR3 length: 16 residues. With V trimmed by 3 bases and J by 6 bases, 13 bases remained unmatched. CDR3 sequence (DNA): TGTGCCAGAAGCTGGGCTCCGGGACAGGGTGTATCCGAGCAGTACTTC. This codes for CARSWAPGQGVSEQYF.

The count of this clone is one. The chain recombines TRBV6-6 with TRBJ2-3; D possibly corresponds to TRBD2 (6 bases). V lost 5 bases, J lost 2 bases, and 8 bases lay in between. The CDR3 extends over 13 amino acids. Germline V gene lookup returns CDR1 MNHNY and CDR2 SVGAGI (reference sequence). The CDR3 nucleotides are TGTGCCAGCAGTAGCGGGTACACAGATACGCAGTATTTT. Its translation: CASSSGYTDTQYF.

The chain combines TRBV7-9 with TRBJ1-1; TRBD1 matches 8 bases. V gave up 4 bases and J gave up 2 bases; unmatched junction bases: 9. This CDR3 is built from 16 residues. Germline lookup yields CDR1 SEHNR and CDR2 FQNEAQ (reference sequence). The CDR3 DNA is TGTGCCAGCAGCTCTACTCTACAGGGGGTCAACACTGAAGCTTTCTTT. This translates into CASSSTLQGVNTEAFF.